The 28 T cell receptor beta chains in this list originate from one sample, sequenced in a study of a mutant IDH1 vaccine in newly diagnosed glioma. Using immunoSEQ multiplex PCR, the repertoire was profiled, and TCRdb retains in-frame clones only, with some absent. The table lists tens of thousands of clones, 85% to 90% of them singletons, with 1.5% to 2% in the top ten. No cognate antigen is known for these TCRs. Time point meaning: week 35, safety follow-up. What each vaccine dose contained was 300 ug of mutant IDH1 20-mer peptide, accompanied by topical imiquimod. Sequenced material: PBMCs, taken from a glioma patient whose treatment included an IDH1 peptide vaccine. These TCRs come from a middle-aged man with glioma.

The chain has TRBV27 and TRBJ1-5, with unresolved D. Trimming took off 4 bases at V and 6 bases at J, with 10 bases between the two ends. Germline CDR1 and CDR2: MNHEY and SMNVEV (reference sequence). The CDR3 extends over 13 amino acids. In DNA, the CDR3 is TGTGCCAGCAGTTCGGCAGGAGTTCAGCCCCAGCATTTT. Protein sequence: CASSSAGVQPQHF.

This clone was picked up one time. This chain uses TRBV7-8 with TRBJ2-3; D gene uncertain. The germline CDR1 and CDR2 sequences are SGHVS and FQNEAQ. CDR3 length: 15 residues. V lost 0 bases and J 2 bases, leaving 9 bases between the germline ends. The CDR3 DNA is TGTGCCAGCAGCTTAGCGCGGCAGTACACAGATACGCAGTATTTT. Protein product: CASSLARQYTDTQYF.

The chain employs TRBV6-5 and TRBJ2-7; tentatively, D is TRBD2 (6 bases). The V gene's germline CDR1 is MNHEY and CDR2 SVGAGI. This CDR3 is 15 amino acids long. The V end was cut by 6 bases, the J end by 4 bases, with 19 bases between. The DNA of the CDR3 is TGTGCCAGCAGCCCATTAGGAGGGGATTCGTACGAGCAGTACTTC. This codes for CASSPLGGDSYEQYF.

This clone was seen a single time. V usage is TRBV27 and J usage is TRBJ1-1, with 8 bases identical to TRBD1. The CDR3 is made up of 15 amino acids. The J segment lost 4 bases and the V segment lost 4 bases, leaving 8 bases of the junction unmatched. Germline values: CDR1 MNHEY, CDR2 SMNVEV (reference sequence). This chain's CDR3 is CASSYKTGVATEAFF. CDR3 nucleotide sequence: TGTGCCAGCAGTTACAAGACAGGGGTGGCCACTGAAGCTTTCTTT.

Only one count was recorded for this clone. The chain joins TRBV6-1 to TRBJ2-7, with D maybe TRBD2 (5 bases). The CDR3 runs to 15 residues. Trimming took off 5 bases at V and 0 bases at J, with 14 bases between the two ends. Germline values: CDR1 MNHNS, CDR2 SASEGT. The CDR3 protein is CASSSLAFSSYEQYF. The CDR3 DNA sequence: TGTGCCAGCAGTTCCCTAGCTTTCAGCTCCTACGAGCAGTACTTC.

The gene calls are TRBV28 and TRBJ2-3; no reliable D call. CDR1 and CDR2 (germline): MDHEN, SYDVKM. The CDR3 loop spans 11 amino acids. Trimming took off 9 bases at V and 4 bases at J, with 8 bases between the two ends. The chain's CDR3 is CASIRADTQYF. The CDR3 bases are TGTGCCAGTATAAGGGCAGATACGCAGTATTTT.

The chain carries TRBV6-4 and TRBJ2-5, with a weak D call TRBD1 (5 bases). CDR1 is MRHNA, CDR2 SNTAGT, per germline. V gave up 4 bases and J gave up 4 bases, with 10 bases separating them. The CDR3 sequence is 13 residues long. The CDR3 region is CASSAQGGETQYF. The CDR3 coding sequence is TGTGCCAGCAGTGCGCAGGGTGGAGAGACCCAGTACTTC.

The chain carries TRBV19 and TRBJ2-5; TRBD2 matches at 11 bases. Germline V lookup: CDR1 LNHDA, CDR2 SQIVND (reference sequence). CDR3 length: 15 residues. Trimming took 3 bases from V and 7 from J; bases not matched to a gene: 7. The CDR3 sequence is CASSILAGGLWTQYF. In DNA, the CDR3 is TGTGCCAGTAGTATTTTAGCGGGGGGGTTGTGGACCCAGTACTTC.

This chain uses TRBV2 with TRBJ2-7, with D perhaps matching TRBD2 (6 bases). The ends were cut back, 4 bases at V and 3 bases at J, with 13 bases in the middle. The CDR3 is 14 residues long. Germline loops: CDR1 SNHLY, CDR2 FYNNEI. This CDR3 is CASSGVLGGYEQYF. CDR3 bases: TGTGCCAGCAGTGGAGTTTTGGGGGGCTACGAGCAGTACTTC.

Notes on this clone: Mismatch with germline at one junction end may stem from a read error. The chain uses TRBV4-2 and TRBJ1-4, with TRBD1 matching 9 bases. The CDR3 length is 11 residues. Germline loops: CDR1 LGHNA, CDR2 YNFKEQ. The CDR3 nucleotides are TGTGCCAGCAGCCAAGACCGGGACAGGGCTTTT. As protein: CASSQDRDRAF.

The genes are TRBV7-9 and TRBJ2-5, with a possible D match to TRBD1 (5 bases). Deletions cut 0 bases from V and 3 bases from J, with 11 bases between. The CDR3 loop spans 15 amino acids. CDR1 is SEHNR, CDR2 FQNEAQ, per germline (reference sequence). CDR3 loop: CASSLARTTEETQYF. The CDR3 bases are TGTGCCAGCAGCTTAGCCAGGACAACTGAAGAGACCCAGTACTTC.

The genes are TRBV10-3 and TRBJ2-1; TRBD2 matches 14 bases. CDR1 and CDR2 (germline): ENHRY, SYGVKD. This CDR3 is 18 amino acids long. Trimming removed 5 bases from V and 4 bases from J; junction bases left unmatched: 10. DNA for the CDR3: TGTGCCATCAGTCCGGGACTAGCGGGAGACGGAGGATACAATGAGCAGTTCTTC. Its protein product is CAISPGLAGDGGYNEQFF.

J is TRBJ1-4 and V is TRBV2; no definite D call. There are 14 residues in the CDR3. Germline-derived CDR1 and CDR2 are SNHLY and FYNNEI. Trimming shortened V by 4 bases and J by 4 bases, and 10 bases separated the two germline ends. As DNA, the CDR3 is TGTGCCAGCAGTGGCGACGGCCGTAATGAAAAACTGTTTTTT. Encoded protein: CASSGDGRNEKLFF.

The V and J genes are TRBV6-5 and TRBJ2-1; 10 nucleotides align to TRBD1. CDR3 length equals 15 residues. V dropped 5 bases and J dropped 4; count of bases not matched to a gene: 5. Germline V gene data show CDR1 as MNHEY and CDR2 as SVGAGI. CDR3 protein: CASSLGGQGYNEQFF. In nucleotides, the CDR3 is TGTGCCAGCAGTCTAGGGGGACAGGGGTACAATGAGCAGTTCTTC.

V is TRBV5-4 and J is TRBJ2-3; D remains unclear. The V gene's germline CDR1 is SGHNT and CDR2 YYREEE (reference sequence). V was trimmed by 0 bases and J by 12 bases, leaving 11 bases between them. CDR3 size: 12 residues. CDR3 amino acids: CASSLDSMVQYF. CDR3 coding DNA: TGTGCCAGCAGCTTGGATAGTATGGTACAGTATTTT.

This chain joins TRBV9 and TRBJ1-3; D uncertain. The CDR3 has 14 residues. Germline CDR1 reads SGDLS; CDR2 reads YYNGEE. Trimming left V 0 bases short and J 0 bases short, with 4 bases between. CDR3 amino acids: CASSVASSGNTIYF. The CDR3 bases are TGTGCCAGCAGCGTAGCCAGCTCTGGAAACACCATATATTTT.

V gene TRBV2 combines with J gene TRBJ2-7; D perhaps matches TRBD1 (7 bases). The germline V gene has CDR1 SNHLY and CDR2 FYNNEI. Trimming pared 7 bases from V and 1 base from J, leaving 14 bases between. CDR3 length: 14 amino acids. CDR3 nucleotide sequence: TGTGCCAGCACCACGACAGGGAGGTCCTACGAGCAGTACTTC. It yields the protein CASTTTGRSYEQYF.

This clone was seen more than once but under ten times. The gene calls are TRBV5-1 and TRBJ1-6; 7 bases match TRBD1. Germline lookup yields CDR1 SGHRS and CDR2 YFSETQ. This CDR3 spans 15 amino acids. V lost 4 bases to trimming and J lost 6 bases; unmatched junction nucleotides: 7. CDR3 DNA sequence: TGCGCCAGCAGCCTCGGGACAGCGAGTAATTCACCCCTCCACTTT. As protein: CASSLGTASNSPLHF.

CDR3: CASSPPSRNIQYF. In DNA, the CDR3 is TGTGCCAGCTCACCACCTTCACGGAACATTCAGTACTTC. This chain connects TRBV18 to TRBJ2-4; D is uncertain. The CDR3 has 13 residues. In germline, CDR1 is KGHSH, CDR2 LQKENI. V lost 0 bases, J lost 7 bases, and 7 bases lay in between. Drawing the rest from reference TRBV18 and TRBJ2-4, the complete variable domain is NAGVMQNPRHLVRRRGQEARLRCSPMKGHSHVYWYRQLPEEGLKFMVYLQKENIIDESGMPKERFSAEFPKEGPSILRIQQVVRGDSAAYFCASSPPSRNIQYFGAGTRLSVL.

The chain is built from TRBV7-9 and TRBJ2-7, with D unclear. The CDR3 covers 13 residues. The germline V gene encodes CDR1 SEHNR and CDR2 FQNEAQ (reference sequence). V lost 6 bases to trimming and J lost 4 bases, with 13 bases between them. CDR3 residues: CASRDGVDYEQYF. In nucleotides, the CDR3 is TGTGCCAGCAGGGACGGAGTGGATTACGAGCAGTACTTC. The full variable domain, completed using reference TRBV7-9 and TRBJ2-7, is DTGVSQNPRHKITKRGQNVTFRCDPISEHNRLYWYRQTLGQGPEFLTYFQNEAQLEKSRLLSDRFSAERPKGSFSTLEIQRTEQGDSAMYLCASRDGVDYEQYFGPGTRLTVT.

This chain uses TRBV29-1 with TRBJ2-1; TRBD1 or TRBD2 may be the D gene (6 bases each). V was cut by 8 bases and J by 9 bases, with 17 bases left in between. Germline V gene data show CDR1 as SQVTM and CDR2 as ANQGSEA. This CDR3 is built from 12 residues. CDR3 coding DNA: TGCAGCTCTCCCATACAGGGAGGTGAGCAGTTCTTC. Translation: CSSPIQGGEQFF.

The chain links TRBV5-1 to TRBJ1-4; D is ambiguous. The germline V and J ends were trimmed by 4 bases and 7 bases, with 20 bases remaining between them. The CDR3 contains 16 residues. CDR1 SGHRS and CDR2 YFSETQ come from the germline V gene. For the CDR3, the DNA is TGCGCCAGCAGCCCTACTCTGTCCGGTCTCGGTGAAAAACTGTTTTTT. Translation gives CASSPTLSGLGEKLFF.

The CDR3: CASSHGQTQYF. The CDR3 DNA is TGTGCCAGCAGCCACGGGCAGACCCAGTACTTC. V usage is TRBV6-5 and J usage is TRBJ2-5; D gene unclear. CDR1 is MNHEY and CDR2 is SVGAGI in the germline V gene. The V and J ends lost 6 bases and 6 bases respectively, with 8 bases between them. The CDR3 is 11 amino acids.

This chain links TRBV10-3 with TRBJ1-1; D is unclear. The V end lost 0 bases, the J end lost 4 bases, and 6 bases lay between the germline ends. This CDR3 has 13 amino acids. Germline CDR1 ENHRY, CDR2 SYGVKD. CDR3 DNA sequence: TGTGCCATCAGTGAGTCGGCAAGCACTGAAGCTTTCTTT. Protein sequence: CAISESASTEAFF.

The rearrangement uses TRBV7-2 and TRBJ1-2; D is unclear. The germline gives CDR1 SGHTA, CDR2 FQGNSA. This CDR3 region has 16 residues. Trimming shortened V by 4 bases and J by 2 bases, and 17 bases separated the two germline ends. Here the CDR3 DNA reads TGTGCCAGCAGCTCCCCCCAGTTGGCCTCAAACTATGGCTACACCTTC. Encoded protein: CASSSPQLASNYGYTF.

A single count supports this clone. The chain couples TRBV18 to TRBJ1-5, with D tentatively TRBD1 (5 bases). CDR1 is KGHSH and CDR2 is LQKENI in the germline V gene. The CDR3 contains 15 residues. With 4 bases removed from V and 3 bases from J, the gap between germline ends came to 13 bases. Written as DNA, the CDR3 is TGTGCCAGCTCACAAACCGGGGCAAACAATCAGCCCCAGCATTTT. Its protein is CASSQTGANNQPQHF.

Only a few counts were recorded for this clone. The V and J genes are TRBV5-1 and TRBJ2-7, with 11 bases matching TRBD2. The CDR3 sequence is 15 residues long. Germline trimming cut 0 bases from V and 1 base from J; bases unmatched to any gene: 0. The germline V gene encodes CDR1 SGHRS and CDR2 YFSETQ. The CDR3 DNA reads as TGCGCCAGCAGCTTGGGACTAGCGGGGTCCTACGAGCAGTACTTC. Amino acid sequence: CASSLGLAGSYEQYF.

The chain carries TRBV27 and TRBJ1-5; 9 nucleotides line up with TRBD1. The V segment lost 6 bases and the J segment 1 base; nucleotides outside the gene matches: 7. The germline gives CDR1 MNHEY, CDR2 SMNVEV (reference sequence). The CDR3 has 16 amino acids. CDR3 in amino acids: CASSRQGGWSNQPQHF. The CDR3 DNA reads TGTGCCAGCAGCCGACAGGGGGGCTGGAGCAATCAGCCCCAGCATTTT.